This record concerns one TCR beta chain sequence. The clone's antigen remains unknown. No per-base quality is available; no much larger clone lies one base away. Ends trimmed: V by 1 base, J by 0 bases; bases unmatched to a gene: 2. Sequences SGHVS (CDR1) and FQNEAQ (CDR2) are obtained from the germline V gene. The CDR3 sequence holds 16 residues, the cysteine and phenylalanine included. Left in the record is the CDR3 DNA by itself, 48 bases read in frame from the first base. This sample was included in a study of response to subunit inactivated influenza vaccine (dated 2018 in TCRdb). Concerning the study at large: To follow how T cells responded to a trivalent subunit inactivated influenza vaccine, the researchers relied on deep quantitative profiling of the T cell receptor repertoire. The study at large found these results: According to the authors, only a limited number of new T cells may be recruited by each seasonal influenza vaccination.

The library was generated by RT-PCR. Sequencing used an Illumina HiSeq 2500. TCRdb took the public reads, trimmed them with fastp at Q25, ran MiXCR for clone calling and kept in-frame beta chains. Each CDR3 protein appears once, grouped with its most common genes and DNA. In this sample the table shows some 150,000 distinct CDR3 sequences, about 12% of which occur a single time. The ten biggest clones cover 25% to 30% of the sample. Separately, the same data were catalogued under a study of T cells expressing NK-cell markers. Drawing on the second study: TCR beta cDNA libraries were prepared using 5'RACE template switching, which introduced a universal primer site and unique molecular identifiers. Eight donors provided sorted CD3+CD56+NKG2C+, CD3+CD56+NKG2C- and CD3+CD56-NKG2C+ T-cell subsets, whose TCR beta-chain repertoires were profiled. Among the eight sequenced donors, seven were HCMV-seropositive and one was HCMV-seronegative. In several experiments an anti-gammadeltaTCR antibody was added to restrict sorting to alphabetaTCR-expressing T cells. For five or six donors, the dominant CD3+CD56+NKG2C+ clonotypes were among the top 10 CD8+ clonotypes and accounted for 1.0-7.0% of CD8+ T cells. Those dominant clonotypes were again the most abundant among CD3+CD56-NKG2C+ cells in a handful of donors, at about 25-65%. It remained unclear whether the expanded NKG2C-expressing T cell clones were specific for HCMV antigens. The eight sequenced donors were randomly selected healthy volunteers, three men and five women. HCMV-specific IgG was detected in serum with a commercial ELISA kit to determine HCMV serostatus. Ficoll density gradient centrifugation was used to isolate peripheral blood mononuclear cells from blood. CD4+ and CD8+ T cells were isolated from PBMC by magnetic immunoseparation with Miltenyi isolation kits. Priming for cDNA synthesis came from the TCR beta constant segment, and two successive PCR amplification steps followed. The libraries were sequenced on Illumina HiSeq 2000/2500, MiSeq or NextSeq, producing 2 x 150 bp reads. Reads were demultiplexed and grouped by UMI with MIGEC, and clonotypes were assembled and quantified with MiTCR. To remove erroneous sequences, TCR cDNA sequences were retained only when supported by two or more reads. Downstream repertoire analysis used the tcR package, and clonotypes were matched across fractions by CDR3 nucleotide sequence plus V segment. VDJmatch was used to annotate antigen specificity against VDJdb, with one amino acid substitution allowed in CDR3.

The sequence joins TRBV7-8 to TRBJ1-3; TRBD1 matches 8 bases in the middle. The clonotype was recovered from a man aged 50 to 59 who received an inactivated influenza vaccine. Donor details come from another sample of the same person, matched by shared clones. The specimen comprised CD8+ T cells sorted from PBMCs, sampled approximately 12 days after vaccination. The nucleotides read TGTGCCAGCAGCTTAGAAGGACAGGGCTCTGGAAACACCATATATTTT. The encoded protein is CASSLEGQGSGNTIYF.